A selection of T cell receptor beta chains follows, all from one sample in a study of blood T cell repertoires in COVID-19. Method: immunoSEQ multiplex PCR; TCRdb's copy keeps in-frame clones and lacks some. The sample includes 350,000 to 450,000 clones, 70% to 90% seen only once; the top ten take 1.2%. Sequencing used peripheral blood. These receptors all come from a man aged 35-49 years with acute or convalescent COVID-19. CDR3s include the opening cysteine and the closing phenylalanine or tryptophan.

CDR3aa: CASSPYRGKTPLHF
v_gene: TRBV3-1/TRBV3-2
j_gene: TRBJ1-6

CDR3aa: CASSQRLGTGMPEAFF
v_gene: TRBV27
j_gene: TRBJ1-1

CDR3aa: CASSAWTGDEKLFF
v_gene: TRBV7-2
j_gene: TRBJ1-4

CDR3aa: CASSLLFGETQYF
v_gene: TRBV7-6
j_gene: TRBJ2-5

CDR3aa: CASSGYRENTEAFF
v_gene: TRBV9
j_gene: TRBJ1-1

CDR3aa: CSVEVGEGTQYF
v_gene: TRBV29-1
j_gene: TRBJ2-5

CDR3aa: CASSLAGQTYGYTF
v_gene: TRBV11-2
j_gene: TRBJ1-2

CDR3aa: CASSLAGWNQPQHF
v_gene: TRBV5-1
j_gene: TRBJ1-5

CDR3aa: CASNTQGNTIYF
v_gene: TRBV12-3/TRBV12-4
j_gene: TRBJ1-3

CDR3aa: CASSAARSLYEQYF
v_gene: TRBV11-2
j_gene: TRBJ2-7

CDR3aa: CASSLEVVSYGYTF
v_gene: TRBV5-1
j_gene: TRBJ1-2

CDR3aa: CASSPRTGGADEQFF
v_gene: TRBV4-2
j_gene: TRBJ2-1

CDR3aa: CASSLGLAGGYYNEQFF
v_gene: TRBV5-1
j_gene: TRBJ2-1

CDR3aa: CASSFEVGTEAFF
v_gene: TRBV6-2/TRBV6-3
j_gene: TRBJ1-1

CDR3aa: CASSLGLRLAGGYYEQYF
v_gene: TRBV11-2
j_gene: TRBJ2-7

CDR3aa: CASSSPPTDTQYF
v_gene: TRBV12-3/TRBV12-4
j_gene: TRBJ2-3

CDR3aa: CASSPLPPGLDTEAFF
v_gene: TRBV28
j_gene: TRBJ1-1

CDR3aa: CASSQKGGGQGGNTIYF
v_gene: TRBV4-1
j_gene: TRBJ1-3

CDR3aa: CASSISGSSDYEQYF
v_gene: TRBV6-5
j_gene: TRBJ2-7

CDR3aa: CASSFGGTEAFF
v_gene: TRBV11-1
j_gene: TRBJ1-1

CDR3aa: CASSSSGTFLTDTQYF
v_gene: TRBV7-3
j_gene: TRBJ2-3

CDR3aa: CASSDPLRTGTYEQYF
v_gene: TRBV2
j_gene: TRBJ2-7

CDR3aa: CASLDPGDSPLF
v_gene: TRBV28
j_gene: TRBJ1-5

CDR3aa: CASSVPRDIVYGYTF
v_gene: TRBV2
j_gene: TRBJ1-2

CDR3aa: CSVRGQGGNTEAFF
v_gene: TRBV29-1
j_gene: TRBJ1-1

CDR3aa: CASSFAGPFTEAFF
v_gene: TRBV27
j_gene: TRBJ1-1

CDR3aa: CASSEEREYF
v_gene: TRBV2
j_gene: TRBJ2-7

CDR3aa: CASSSGWYGYTF
v_gene: TRBV12-3/TRBV12-4
j_gene: TRBJ1-2

CDR3aa: CASSDYPTGSLINYEQYF
v_gene: TRBV6-1
j_gene: TRBJ2-7

CDR3aa: CASSITTGGYGYTF
v_gene: TRBV19
j_gene: TRBJ1-2

CDR3aa: CAWSDWNTEAFF
v_gene: TRBV30
j_gene: TRBJ1-1

CDR3aa: CASSLDRDEKLFF
v_gene: TRBV18
j_gene: TRBJ1-4

CDR3aa: CSVDTGMNNEQFF
v_gene: TRBV29-1
j_gene: TRBJ2-1

CDR3aa: CASSSPGQGNYGYTF
v_gene: TRBV28
j_gene: TRBJ1-2

CDR3aa: CASSLGFPGVQPQHF
v_gene: TRBV7-8
j_gene: TRBJ1-5

CDR3aa: CASSSGTGEGANYGYTF
v_gene: TRBV27
j_gene: TRBJ1-2

CDR3aa: CASSYWDAGGQPQHF
v_gene: TRBV6-2/TRBV6-3
j_gene: TRBJ1-5

CDR3aa: CASSLTRGENGELFF
v_gene: TRBV5-1
j_gene: TRBJ2-2

CDR3aa: CASSLVGGTGSGNTIYF
v_gene: TRBV5-5
j_gene: TRBJ1-3

CDR3aa: CASSPGSGPYEQYF
v_gene: TRBV19
j_gene: TRBJ2-7

CDR3aa: CASSQEAGTGEVYTF
v_gene: TRBV4-1
j_gene: TRBJ1-2

CDR3aa: CASSSRGSGGYEQYF
v_gene: TRBV27
j_gene: TRBJ2-7

CDR3aa: CASRPGGVRSTDTQYF
v_gene: TRBV2
j_gene: TRBJ2-3

CDR3aa: CASSTGALATNEKLFF
v_gene: TRBV28
j_gene: TRBJ1-4

CDR3aa: CASSLLGTGEENTEAFF
v_gene: TRBV28
j_gene: TRBJ1-1

CDR3aa: CASSLGFGLAGKETQYF
v_gene: TRBV11-3
j_gene: TRBJ2-5

CDR3aa: CASSPGGAGDIQYF
v_gene: TRBV6-4
j_gene: TRBJ2-4

CDR3aa: CASSEWDGSNQPQHF
v_gene: TRBV2
j_gene: TRBJ1-5

CDR3aa: CASSLDGNEKLFF
v_gene: TRBV7-6
j_gene: TRBJ1-4

CDR3aa: CASSRRPREAPLHF
v_gene: TRBV6-5
j_gene: TRBJ1-6

CDR3aa: CASGGLTEQPKSGYGYTF
v_gene: TRBV19
j_gene: TRBJ1-2

CDR3aa: CASSLTTGPVNEQFF
v_gene: TRBV11-2
j_gene: TRBJ2-1